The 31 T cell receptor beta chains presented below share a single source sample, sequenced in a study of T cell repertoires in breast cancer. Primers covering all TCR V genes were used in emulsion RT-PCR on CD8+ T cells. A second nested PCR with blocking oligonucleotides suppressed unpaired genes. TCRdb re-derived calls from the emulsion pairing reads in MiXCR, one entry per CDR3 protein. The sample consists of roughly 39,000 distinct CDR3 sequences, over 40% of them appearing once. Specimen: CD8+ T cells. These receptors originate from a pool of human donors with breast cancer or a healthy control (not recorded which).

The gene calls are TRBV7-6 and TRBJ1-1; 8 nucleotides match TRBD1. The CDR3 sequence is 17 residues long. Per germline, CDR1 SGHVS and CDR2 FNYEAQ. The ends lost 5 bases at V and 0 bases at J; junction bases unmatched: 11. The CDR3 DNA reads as TGTGCCAGCAGCCCGTCACCAGGGGGCGCGGTGAACACTGAAGCTTTCTTT. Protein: CASSPSPGGAVNTEAFF.

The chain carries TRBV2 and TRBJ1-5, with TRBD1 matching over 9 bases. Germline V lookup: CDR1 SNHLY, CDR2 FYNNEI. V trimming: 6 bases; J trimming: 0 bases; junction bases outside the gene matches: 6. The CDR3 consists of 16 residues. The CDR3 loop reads CASREQGALSNQPQHF. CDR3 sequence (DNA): TGTGCCAGCAGGGAACAGGGGGCGCTTAGCAATCAGCCCCAGCATTTT. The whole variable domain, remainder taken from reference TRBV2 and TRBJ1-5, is EPEVTQTPSHQVTQMGQEVILRCVPISNHLYFYWYRQILGQKVEFLVSFYNNEISEKSEIFDDQFSVERPDGSNFTLKIRSTKLEDSAMYFCASREQGALSNQPQHFGDGTRLSIL.

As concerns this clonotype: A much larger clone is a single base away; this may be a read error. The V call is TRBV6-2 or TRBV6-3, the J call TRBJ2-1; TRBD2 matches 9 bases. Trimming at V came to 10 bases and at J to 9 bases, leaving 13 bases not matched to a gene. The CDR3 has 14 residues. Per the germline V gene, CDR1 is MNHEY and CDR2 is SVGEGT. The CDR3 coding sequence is TGTGCCAACCGAAGGGGCGGGAGGGCGAGTGAGCAGTTCTTC. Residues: CANRRGGRASEQFF.

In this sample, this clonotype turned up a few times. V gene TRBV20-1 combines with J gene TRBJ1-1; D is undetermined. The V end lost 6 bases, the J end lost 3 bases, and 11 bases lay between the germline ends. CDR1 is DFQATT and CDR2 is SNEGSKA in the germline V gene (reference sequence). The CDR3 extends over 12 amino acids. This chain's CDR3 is CSARAGDTEAFF. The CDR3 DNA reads TGCAGTGCCCGGGCTGGGGACACTGAAGCTTTCTTT.

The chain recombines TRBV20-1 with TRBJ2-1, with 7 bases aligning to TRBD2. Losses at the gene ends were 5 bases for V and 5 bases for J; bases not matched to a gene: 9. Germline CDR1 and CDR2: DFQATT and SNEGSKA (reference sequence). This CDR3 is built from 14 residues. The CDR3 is CSAPPAGTHNEQFF. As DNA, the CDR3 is TGCAGTGCTCCCCCAGCGGGGACTCACAATGAGCAGTTCTTC.

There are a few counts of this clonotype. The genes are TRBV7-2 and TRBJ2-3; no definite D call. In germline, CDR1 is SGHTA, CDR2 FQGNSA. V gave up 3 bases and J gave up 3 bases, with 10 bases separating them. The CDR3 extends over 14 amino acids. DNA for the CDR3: TGTGCCAGCAGCTTTTATGACCCTACAGATACGCAGTATTTT. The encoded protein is CASSFYDPTDTQYF. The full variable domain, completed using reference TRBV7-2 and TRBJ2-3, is GAGVSQSPSNKVTEKGKDVELRCDPISGHTALYWYRQSLGQGLEFLIYFQGNSAPDKSGLPSDRFSAERTGGSVSTLTIQRTQQEDSAVYLCASSFYDPTDTQYFGPGTRLTVL.

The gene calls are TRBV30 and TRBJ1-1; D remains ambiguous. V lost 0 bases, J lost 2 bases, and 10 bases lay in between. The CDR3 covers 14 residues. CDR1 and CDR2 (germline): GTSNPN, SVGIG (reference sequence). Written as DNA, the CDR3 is TGTGCCTGGAGTGTACTGGGCGGTAACACTGAAGCTTTCTTT. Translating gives CAWSVLGGNTEAFF.

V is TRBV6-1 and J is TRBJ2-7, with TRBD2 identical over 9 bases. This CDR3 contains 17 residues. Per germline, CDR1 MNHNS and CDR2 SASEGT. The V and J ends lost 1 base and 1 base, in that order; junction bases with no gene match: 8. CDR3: CASSEGLSGGISYEQYF. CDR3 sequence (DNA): TGTGCCAGCAGTGAAGGGCTTAGCGGGGGCATATCCTACGAGCAGTACTTC.

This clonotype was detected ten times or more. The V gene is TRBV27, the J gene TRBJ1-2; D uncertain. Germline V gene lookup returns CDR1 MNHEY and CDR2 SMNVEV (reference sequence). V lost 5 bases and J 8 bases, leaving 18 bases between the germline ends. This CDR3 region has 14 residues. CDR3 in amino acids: CASSAKWTYGGYTF. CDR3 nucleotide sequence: TGTGCCAGCAGTGCCAAATGGACTTACGGAGGCTACACCTTC.

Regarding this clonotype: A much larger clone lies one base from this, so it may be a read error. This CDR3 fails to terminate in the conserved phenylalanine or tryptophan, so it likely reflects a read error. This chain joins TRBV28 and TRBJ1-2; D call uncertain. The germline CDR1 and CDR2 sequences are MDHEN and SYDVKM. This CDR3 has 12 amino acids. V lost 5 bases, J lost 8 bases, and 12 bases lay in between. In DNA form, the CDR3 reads TGTGCCAGCAGTCCACTCCAATGGGGCTACACCCTC. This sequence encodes CASSPLQWGYTL.

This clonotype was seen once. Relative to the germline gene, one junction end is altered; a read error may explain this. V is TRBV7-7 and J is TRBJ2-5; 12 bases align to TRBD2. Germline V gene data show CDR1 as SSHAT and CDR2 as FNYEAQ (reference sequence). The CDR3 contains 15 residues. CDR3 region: CASSYRTSGEETQYF. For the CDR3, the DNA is TGTGCTAGCAGTTATCGGACTAGCGGGGAAGAGACCCAGTACTTC.

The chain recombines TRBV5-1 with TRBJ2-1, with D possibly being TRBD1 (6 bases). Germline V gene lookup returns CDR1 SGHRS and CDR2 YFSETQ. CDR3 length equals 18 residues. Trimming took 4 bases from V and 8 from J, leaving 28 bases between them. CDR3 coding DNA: TGCGCCAGCAGCGCCATCGGGCAAACAGGGTATCCACCCGATGAGCAGTTCTTC. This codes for CASSAIGQTGYPPDEQFF.

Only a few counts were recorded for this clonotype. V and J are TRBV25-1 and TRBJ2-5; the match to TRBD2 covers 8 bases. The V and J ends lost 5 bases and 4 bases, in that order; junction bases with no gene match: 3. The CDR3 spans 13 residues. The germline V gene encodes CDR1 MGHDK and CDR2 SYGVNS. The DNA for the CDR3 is TGTGCCAGCAGTTCGGGGGGGGCAGAGACCCAGTACTTC. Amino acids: CASSSGGAETQYF.

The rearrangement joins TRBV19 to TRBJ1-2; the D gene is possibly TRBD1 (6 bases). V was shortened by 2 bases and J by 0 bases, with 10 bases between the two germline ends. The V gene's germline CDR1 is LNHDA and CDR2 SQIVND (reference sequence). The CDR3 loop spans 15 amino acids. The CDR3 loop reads CASSIPRGPNYGYTF. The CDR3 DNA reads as TGTGCCAGTAGTATACCCCGGGGGCCTAACTATGGCTACACCTTC.

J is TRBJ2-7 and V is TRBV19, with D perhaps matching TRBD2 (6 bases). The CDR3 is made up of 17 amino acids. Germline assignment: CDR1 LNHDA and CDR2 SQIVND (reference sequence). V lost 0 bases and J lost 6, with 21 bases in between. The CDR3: CASSIDLVGTPRSEQYF. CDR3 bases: TGTGCCAGTAGTATAGATCTTGTAGGGACTCCGCGGTCCGAGCAGTACTTC.

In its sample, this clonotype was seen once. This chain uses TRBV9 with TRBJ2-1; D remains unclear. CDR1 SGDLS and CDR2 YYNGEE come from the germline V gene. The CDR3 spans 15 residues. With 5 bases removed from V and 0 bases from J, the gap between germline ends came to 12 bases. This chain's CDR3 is CASSERISSYNEQFF. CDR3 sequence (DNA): TGTGCCAGCAGTGAAAGGATAAGCTCCTACAATGAGCAGTTCTTC.

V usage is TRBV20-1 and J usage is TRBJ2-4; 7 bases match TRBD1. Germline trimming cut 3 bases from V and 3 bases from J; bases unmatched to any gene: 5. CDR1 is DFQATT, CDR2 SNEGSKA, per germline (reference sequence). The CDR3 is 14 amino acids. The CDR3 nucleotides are TGCAGTGCTAGCCGACAGGGAATCAAAAACATTCAGTACTTC. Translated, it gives CSASRQGIKNIQYF.

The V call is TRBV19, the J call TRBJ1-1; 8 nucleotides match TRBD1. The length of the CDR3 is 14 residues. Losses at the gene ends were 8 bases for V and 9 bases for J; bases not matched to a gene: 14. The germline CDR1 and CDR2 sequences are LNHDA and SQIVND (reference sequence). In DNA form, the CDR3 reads TGTGCCAGTTCGCGGGGGACAGGAGCGTTTCAAGCTTTCTTT. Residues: CASSRGTGAFQAFF.

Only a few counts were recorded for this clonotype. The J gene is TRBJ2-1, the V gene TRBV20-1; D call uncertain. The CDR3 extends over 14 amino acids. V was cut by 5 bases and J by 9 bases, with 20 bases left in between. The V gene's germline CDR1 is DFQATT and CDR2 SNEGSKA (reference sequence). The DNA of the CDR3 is TGCAGTGCTCCCCCCCGTGGGGATTGGGGTGAGCAGTTCTTC. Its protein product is CSAPPRGDWGEQFF.

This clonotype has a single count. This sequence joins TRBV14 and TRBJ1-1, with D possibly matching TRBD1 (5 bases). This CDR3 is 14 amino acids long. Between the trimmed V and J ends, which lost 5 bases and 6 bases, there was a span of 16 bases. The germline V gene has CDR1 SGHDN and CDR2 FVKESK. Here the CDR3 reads CASSWAGLMAEAFF. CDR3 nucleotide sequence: TGTGCCAGCAGCTGGGCAGGGCTTATGGCTGAAGCTTTCTTT. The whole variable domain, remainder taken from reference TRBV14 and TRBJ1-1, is EAGVTQFPSHSVIEKGQTVTLRCDPISGHDNLYWYRRVMGKEIKFLLHFVKESKQDESGMPNNRFLAERTGGTYSTLKVQPAELEDSGVYFCASSWAGLMAEAFFGQGTRLTVV.

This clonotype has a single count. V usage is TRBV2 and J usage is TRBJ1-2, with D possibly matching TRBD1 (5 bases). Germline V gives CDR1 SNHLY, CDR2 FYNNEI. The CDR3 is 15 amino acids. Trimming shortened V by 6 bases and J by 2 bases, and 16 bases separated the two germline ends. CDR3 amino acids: CASSDPGTVNYGYTF. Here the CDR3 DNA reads TGTGCCAGCAGCGATCCCGGGACGGTGAACTATGGCTACACCTTC.

The CDR3 is CASSELTQGETQYF. In DNA, the CDR3 is TGTGCCAGCAGTGAATTGACCCAGGGAGAGACCCAGTACTTC. The chain combines TRBV2 with TRBJ2-5, with D possibly matching TRBD1 (5 bases). V lost 2 bases and J 4 bases, leaving 11 bases between the germline ends. Germline loops: CDR1 SNHLY, CDR2 FYNNEI. The CDR3 has 14 residues.

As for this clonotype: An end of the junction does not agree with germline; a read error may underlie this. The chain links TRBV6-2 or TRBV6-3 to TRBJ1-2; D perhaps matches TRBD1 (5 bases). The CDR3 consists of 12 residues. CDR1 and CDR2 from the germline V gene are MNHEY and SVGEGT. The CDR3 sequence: CASSSGTARYAF. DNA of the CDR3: TGTGCCAGCAGTTCCGGGACGGCCCGCTACGCCTTC.

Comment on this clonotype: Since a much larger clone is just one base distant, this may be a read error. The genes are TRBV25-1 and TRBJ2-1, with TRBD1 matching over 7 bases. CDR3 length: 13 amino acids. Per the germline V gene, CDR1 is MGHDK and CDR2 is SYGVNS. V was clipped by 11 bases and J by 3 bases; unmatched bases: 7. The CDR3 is CAPQTGNYNEQFF. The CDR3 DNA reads TGTGCCCCACAGACAGGGAACTACAATGAGCAGTTCTTC.

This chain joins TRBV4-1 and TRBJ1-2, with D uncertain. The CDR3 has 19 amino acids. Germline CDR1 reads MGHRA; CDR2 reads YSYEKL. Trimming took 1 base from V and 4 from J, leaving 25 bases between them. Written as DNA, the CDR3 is TGCGCCAGCAGCCAAGGTAGGCCGTACGCGACGGAAACCTTCTATGGCTACACCTTC. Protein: CASSQGRPYATETFYGYTF.

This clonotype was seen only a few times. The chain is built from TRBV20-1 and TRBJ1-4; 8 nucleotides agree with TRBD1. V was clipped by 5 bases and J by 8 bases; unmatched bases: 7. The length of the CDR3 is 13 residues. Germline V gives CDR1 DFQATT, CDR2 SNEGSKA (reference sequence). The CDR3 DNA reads TGCAGTGCTTCAGGGGGCGCAACGGAAAAACTGTTTTTT. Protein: CSASGGATEKLFF.

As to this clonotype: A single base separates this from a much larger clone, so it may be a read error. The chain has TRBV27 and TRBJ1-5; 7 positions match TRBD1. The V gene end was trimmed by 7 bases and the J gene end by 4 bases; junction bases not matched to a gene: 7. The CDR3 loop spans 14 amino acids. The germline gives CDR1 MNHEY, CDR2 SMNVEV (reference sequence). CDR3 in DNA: TGTGCCAGCAATAACCGGGACAGTAATCAGCCCCAGCATTTT. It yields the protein CASNNRDSNQPQHF.

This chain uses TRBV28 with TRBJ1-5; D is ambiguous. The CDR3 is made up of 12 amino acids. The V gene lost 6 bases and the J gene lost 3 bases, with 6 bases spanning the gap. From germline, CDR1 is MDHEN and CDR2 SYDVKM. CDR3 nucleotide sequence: TGTGCCAGCAGACAGAACAATCAGCCCCAGCATTTT. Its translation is CASRQNNQPQHF. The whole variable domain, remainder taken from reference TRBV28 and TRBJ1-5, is DVKVTQSSRYLVKRTGEKVFLECVQDMDHENMFWYRQDPGLGLRLIYFSYDVKMKEKGDIPEGYSVSREKKERFSLILESASTNQTSMYLCASRQNNQPQHFGDGTRLSIL.

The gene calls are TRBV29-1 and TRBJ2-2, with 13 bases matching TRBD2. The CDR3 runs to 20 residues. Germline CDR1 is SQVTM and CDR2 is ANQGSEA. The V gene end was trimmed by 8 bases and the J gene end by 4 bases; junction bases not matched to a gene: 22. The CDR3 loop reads CSPRTVSGTSGVCGTGELFF. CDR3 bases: TGCAGCCCGCGAACGGTTTCCGGGACTAGCGGGGTATGTGGCACCGGGGAGCTGTTTTTT.

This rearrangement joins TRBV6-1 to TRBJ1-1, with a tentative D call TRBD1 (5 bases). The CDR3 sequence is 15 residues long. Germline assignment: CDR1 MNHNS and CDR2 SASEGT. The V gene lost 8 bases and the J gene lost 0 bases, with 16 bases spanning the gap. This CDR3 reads CASPDRFDMNTEAFF. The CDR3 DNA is TGTGCCAGCCCCGACAGATTCGACATGAACACTGAAGCTTTCTTT.

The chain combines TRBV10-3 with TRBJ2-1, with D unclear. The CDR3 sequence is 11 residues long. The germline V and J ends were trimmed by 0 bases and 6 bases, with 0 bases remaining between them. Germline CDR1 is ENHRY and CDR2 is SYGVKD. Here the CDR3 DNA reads TGTGCCATCAGTGAGTCCAATGAGCAGTTCTTC. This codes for CAISESNEQFF.